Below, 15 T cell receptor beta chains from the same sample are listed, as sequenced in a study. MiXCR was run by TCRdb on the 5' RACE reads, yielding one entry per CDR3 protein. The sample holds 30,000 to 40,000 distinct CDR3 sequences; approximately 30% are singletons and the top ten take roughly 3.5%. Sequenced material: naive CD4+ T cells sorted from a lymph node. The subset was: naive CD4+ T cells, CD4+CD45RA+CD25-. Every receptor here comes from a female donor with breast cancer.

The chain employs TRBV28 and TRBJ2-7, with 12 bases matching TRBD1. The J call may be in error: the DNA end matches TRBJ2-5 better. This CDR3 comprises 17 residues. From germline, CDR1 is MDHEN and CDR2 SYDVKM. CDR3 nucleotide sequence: TGTGCCAGCAGTACATATGGGGGACAGGGGGCGGGAGAGACCCAGTACTTC. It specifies CASSTYGGQGAGETQYF.

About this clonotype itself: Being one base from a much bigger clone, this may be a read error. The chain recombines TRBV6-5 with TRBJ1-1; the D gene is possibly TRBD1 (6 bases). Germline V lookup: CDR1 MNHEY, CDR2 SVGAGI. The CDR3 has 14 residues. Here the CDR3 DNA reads TGTACCAGCAGTACCAGGGGCGGCCTGGAGGAAGCTTTCTTT. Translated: CTSSTRGGLEEAFF.

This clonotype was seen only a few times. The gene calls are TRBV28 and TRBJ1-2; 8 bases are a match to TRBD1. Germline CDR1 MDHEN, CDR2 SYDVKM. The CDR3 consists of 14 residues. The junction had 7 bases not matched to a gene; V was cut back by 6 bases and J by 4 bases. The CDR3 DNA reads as TGTGCCAGCAGGGGTCCCGGACAGGGCTATGGCTACACCTTC. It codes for CASRGPGQGYGYTF.

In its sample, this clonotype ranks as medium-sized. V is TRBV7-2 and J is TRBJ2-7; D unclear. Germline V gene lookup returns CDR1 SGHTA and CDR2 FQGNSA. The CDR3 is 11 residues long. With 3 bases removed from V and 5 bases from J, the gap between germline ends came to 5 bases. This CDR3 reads CASSLSHEQYF. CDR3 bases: TGTGCCAGCAGCTTGTCCCACGAGCAGTACTTC.

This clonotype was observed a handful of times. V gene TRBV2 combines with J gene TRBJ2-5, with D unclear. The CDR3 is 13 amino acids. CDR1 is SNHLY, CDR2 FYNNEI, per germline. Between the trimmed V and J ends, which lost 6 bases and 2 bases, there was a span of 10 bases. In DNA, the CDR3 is TGTGCCAGCAGGACCAGACGGCAAGAGACCCAGTACTTC. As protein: CASRTRRQETQYF.

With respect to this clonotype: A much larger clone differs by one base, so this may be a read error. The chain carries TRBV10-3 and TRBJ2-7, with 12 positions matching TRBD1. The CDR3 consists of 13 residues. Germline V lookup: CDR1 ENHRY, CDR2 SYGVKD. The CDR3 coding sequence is TGTACCACCTGGGACAGGGGGCGATACGAGCAGTACTTC. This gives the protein CTTWDRGRYEQYF.

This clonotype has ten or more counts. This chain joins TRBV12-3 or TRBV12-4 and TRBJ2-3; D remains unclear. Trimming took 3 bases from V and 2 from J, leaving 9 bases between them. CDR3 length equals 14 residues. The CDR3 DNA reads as TGTGCCAGCAGTTTGCCGCCCGCCACAGATACGCAGTATTTT. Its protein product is CASSLPPATDTQYF.

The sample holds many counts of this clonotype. CDR3 nucleotide sequence: TGCAGCGTTGAAATGAACACTGAAGCTTTCTTT. Translated: CSVEMNTEAFF. The chain carries TRBV29-1 and TRBJ1-1; D unclear. The CDR3 spans 11 residues. Germline V gene sequence: CDR1 SQVTM, CDR2 ANQGSEA. Trimming cost V 2 bases and J 0 bases, with 1 base left between them.

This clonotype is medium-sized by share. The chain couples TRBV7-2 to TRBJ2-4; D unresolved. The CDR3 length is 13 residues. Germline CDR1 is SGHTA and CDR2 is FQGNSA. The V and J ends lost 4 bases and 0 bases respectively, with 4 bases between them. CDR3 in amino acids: CASSSRAKNIQYF. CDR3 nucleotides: TGTGCCAGCAGCTCCCGAGCCAAAAACATTCAGTACTTC.

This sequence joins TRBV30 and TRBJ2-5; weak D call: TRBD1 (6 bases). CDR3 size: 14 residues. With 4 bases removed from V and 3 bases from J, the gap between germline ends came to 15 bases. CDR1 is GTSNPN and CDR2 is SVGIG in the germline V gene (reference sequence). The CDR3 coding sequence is TGTGCCTGGAACTCCGGGACACTTAAAGAGACCCAGTACTTC. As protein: CAWNSGTLKETQYF. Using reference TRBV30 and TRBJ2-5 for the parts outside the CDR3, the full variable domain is SQTIHQWPATLVQPVGSPLSLECTVEGTSNPNLYWYRQAAGRGLQLLFYSVGIGQISSEVPQNLSASRPQDRQFILSSKKLLLSDSGFYLCAWNSGTLKETQYFGPGTRLLVL.

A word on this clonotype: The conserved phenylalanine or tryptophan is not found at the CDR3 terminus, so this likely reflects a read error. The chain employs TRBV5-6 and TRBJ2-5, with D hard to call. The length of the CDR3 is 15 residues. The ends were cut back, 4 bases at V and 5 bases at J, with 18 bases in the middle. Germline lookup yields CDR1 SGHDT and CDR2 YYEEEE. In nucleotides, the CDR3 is TGTGCCAGCAGCCCGGCTTGGCCTTTGAAGGAGACCCAGTACCTC. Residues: CASSPAWPLKETQYL.

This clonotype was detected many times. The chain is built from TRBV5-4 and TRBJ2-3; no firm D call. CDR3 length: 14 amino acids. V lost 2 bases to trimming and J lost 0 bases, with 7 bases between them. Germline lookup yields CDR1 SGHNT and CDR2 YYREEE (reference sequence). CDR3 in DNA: TGTGCCAGCAGCTTTCGTCGGAGCACAGATACGCAGTATTTT. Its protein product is CASSFRRSTDTQYF.

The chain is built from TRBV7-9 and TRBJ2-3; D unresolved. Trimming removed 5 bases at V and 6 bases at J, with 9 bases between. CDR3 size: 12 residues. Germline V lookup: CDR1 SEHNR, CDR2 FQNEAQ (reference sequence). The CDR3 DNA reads TGTGCCAGCAGCCCTTCCTTGGATACGCAGTATTTT. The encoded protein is CASSPSLDTQYF.

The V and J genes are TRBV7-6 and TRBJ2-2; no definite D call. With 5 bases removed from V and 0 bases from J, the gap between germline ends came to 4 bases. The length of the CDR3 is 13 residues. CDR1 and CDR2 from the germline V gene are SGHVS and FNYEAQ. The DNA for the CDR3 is TGTGCCAGCAGCCCAGCGAACACCGGGGAGCTGTTTTTT. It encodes CASSPANTGELFF.

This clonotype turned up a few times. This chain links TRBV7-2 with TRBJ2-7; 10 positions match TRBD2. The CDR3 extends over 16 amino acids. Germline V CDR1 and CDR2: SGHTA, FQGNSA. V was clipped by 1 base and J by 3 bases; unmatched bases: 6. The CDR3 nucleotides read TGTGCCAGCAGCTTAGAAGCTAGCGGGGGAATCTACGAGCAGTACTTC. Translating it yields CASSLEASGGIYEQYF.